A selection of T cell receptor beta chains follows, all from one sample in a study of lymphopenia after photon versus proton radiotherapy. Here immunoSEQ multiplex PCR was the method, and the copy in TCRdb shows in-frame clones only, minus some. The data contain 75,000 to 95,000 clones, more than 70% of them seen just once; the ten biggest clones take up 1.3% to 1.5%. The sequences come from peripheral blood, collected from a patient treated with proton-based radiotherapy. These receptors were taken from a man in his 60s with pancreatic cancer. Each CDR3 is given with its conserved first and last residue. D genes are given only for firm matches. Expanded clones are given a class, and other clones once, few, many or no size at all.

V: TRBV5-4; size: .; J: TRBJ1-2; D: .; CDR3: CASSLVQKTNYGYTF; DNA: TGTGCCAGCAGCTTGGTACAGAAAACTAACTATGGCTACACCTTC
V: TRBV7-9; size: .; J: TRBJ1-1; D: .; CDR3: CASSRTSQGNTEAFF; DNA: TGTGCCAGCAGCCGGACGTCACAGGGGAACACTGAAGCTTTCTTT
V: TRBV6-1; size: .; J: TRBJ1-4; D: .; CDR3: CASSESTGTNEKLFF; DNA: TGTGCCAGCAGTGAGTCAACGGGAACTAATGAAAAACTGTTTTTT
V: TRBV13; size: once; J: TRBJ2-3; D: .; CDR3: CASSSRTDTQYF; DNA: TGTGCCAGCAGCTCGCGCACAGATACGCAGTATTTT
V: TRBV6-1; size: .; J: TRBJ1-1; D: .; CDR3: CASSAGIAEAFF; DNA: TGTGCCAGCAGTGCAGGGATCGCTGAAGCTTTCTTT
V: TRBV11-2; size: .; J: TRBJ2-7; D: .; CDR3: CASSLVGYEQYF; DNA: TGTGCCAGCAGCTTAGTTGGCTACGAGCAGTACTTC
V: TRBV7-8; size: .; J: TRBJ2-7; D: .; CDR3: CASSAFDEQYF; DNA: TGTGCCAGCAGCGCCTTCGACGAGCAGTACTTC
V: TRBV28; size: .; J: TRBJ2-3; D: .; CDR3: CASSPYSHSASTDTQYF; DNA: TGTGCCAGCAGCCCTTACAGCCACTCGGCTAGCACAGATACGCAGTATTTT
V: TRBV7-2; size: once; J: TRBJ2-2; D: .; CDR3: CASSLTPGLNTGELFF; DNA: TGTGCCAGCAGCTTGACCCCGGGACTTAACACCGGGGAGCTGTTTTTT
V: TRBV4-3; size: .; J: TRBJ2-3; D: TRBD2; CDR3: CASSQRSPGTSGRTDTQYF; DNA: TGCGCCAGCAGCCAACGAAGCCCCGGGACTAGCGGGAGGACAGATACGCAGTATTTT
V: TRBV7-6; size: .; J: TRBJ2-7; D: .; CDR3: CASSLRVGQGTYEQYF; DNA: TGTGCCAGCAGCTTACGCGTAGGCCAGGGGACCTACGAGCAGTACTTC
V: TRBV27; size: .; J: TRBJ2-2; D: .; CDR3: CASSPLDTGELFF; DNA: TGTGCCAGCAGCCCCCTGGACACCGGGGAGCTGTTTTTT
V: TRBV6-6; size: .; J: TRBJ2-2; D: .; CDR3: CASSYRGTGELFF; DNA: TGTGCCAGCAGTTACAGGGGGACCGGGGAGCTGTTTTTT
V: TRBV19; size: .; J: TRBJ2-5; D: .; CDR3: CASSITRGPQETQYF; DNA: TGTGCCAGTAGTATAACCCGGGGCCCCCAAGAGACCCAGTACTTC
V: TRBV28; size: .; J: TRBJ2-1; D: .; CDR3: CASNFARVTYNEQFF; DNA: TGTGCCAGCAATTTTGCGAGGGTCACCTACAATGAGCAGTTCTTC
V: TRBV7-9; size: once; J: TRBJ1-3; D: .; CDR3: CASSLGQTTHSGNTIYF; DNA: TGTGCCAGCAGCTTAGGGCAAACTACACACTCTGGAAACACCATATATTTT
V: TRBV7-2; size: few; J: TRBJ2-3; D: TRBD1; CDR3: CASSWDRGHTDTQYF; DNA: TGTGCCAGCAGCTGGGACAGGGGCCACACAGATACGCAGTATTTT
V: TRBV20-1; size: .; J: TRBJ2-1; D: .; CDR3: CSAPRRGEQFF; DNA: TGCAGTGCCCCCCGGAGGGGTGAGCAGTTCTTC
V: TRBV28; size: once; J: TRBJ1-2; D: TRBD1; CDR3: CASSQPRDRDGYTF; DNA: TGTGCCAGCAGTCAGCCCCGCGACAGGGATGGCTACACCTTC
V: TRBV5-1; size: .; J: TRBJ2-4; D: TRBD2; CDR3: CASSTAGDSKNIQYF; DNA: TGCGCCAGCAGTACCGCGGGAGATTCCAAAAACATTCAGTACTTC